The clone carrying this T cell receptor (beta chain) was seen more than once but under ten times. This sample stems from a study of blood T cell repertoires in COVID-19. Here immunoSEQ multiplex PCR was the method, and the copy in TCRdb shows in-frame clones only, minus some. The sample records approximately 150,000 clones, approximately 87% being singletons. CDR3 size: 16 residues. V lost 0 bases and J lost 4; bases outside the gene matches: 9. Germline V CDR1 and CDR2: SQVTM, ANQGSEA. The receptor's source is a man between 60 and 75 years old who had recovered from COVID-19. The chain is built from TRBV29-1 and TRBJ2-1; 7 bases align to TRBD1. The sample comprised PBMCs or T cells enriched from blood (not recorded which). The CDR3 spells CSVEDYARGQYNEQFF. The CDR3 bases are TGCAGCGTTGAAGATTATGCGAGGGGGCAATACAATGAGCAGTTCTTC.